Following are 9 T cell receptor beta chains from one sample sequenced in a study of T-cell reconstitution after alpha-beta-depleted transplantation in children. Researchers prepared the TCRbeta library using unique molecular identifiers, the study reports. TCRdb redid the calling of the PCR reads with MiXCR, one entry per CDR3 protein. The table has about 610,000 distinct CDR3 sequences, 25% to 30% seen once. The material sequenced was PBMCs, taken before TCRalphabeta/CD19-depleted stem cell transplant. The receptors derive from a boy under three years old with Wiskott-Aldrich syndrome, due to receive a stem cell transplant.

The chain has TRBV20-1 and TRBJ2-6, with TRBD1 matching 8 bases. Trimming removed 3 bases from V and 0 bases from J; junction bases left unmatched: 4. The germline V gene has CDR1 DFQATT and CDR2 SNEGSKA (reference sequence). This CDR3 comprises 16 residues. CDR3 nucleotide sequence: TGCAGTGCTAGGGGACAGGCGAGCTCTGGGGCCAACGTCCTGACTTTC. Its translation: CSARGQASSGANVLTF.

The chain links TRBV7-6 to TRBJ2-3, with D uncertain. Germline values: CDR1 SGHVS, CDR2 FNYEAQ. Between the trimmed V and J ends, which lost 2 bases and 2 bases, there was a span of 8 bases. This CDR3 region has 14 residues. In DNA form, the CDR3 reads TGTGCCAGCAGCTTAACACGGAACACAGATACGCAGTATTTT. This translates into CASSLTRNTDTQYF.

The chain links TRBV5-1 to TRBJ2-3; the match to TRBD2 covers 7 bases. The CDR3 length is 16 residues. Germline CDR1 and CDR2: SGHRS and YFSETQ. V shed 0 bases and J 1 base; nucleotides not matched to a gene: 5. The CDR3 DNA reads as TGCGCCAGCAGCTTGGTTGGTAGCGGGCGCACAGATACGCAGTATTTT. Protein sequence: CASSLVGSGRTDTQYF.

This clonotype was observed a handful of times. The J gene is TRBJ2-7, the V gene TRBV3-1, with D hard to call. With 0 bases removed from V and 5 bases from J, the gap between germline ends came to 5 bases. The CDR3 covers 12 residues. CDR1 and CDR2 (germline): LGHDT, YNNKEL (reference sequence). The CDR3 loop is CASSQEEHEQYF. As DNA, the CDR3 is TGTGCCAGCAGCCAAGAGGAGCACGAGCAGTACTTC.

The V and J genes are TRBV5-1 and TRBJ2-1; D is undetermined. The CDR3 consists of 15 residues. Germline CDR1 SGHRS, CDR2 YFSETQ. The V end lost 0 bases, the J end lost 8 bases, and 15 bases lay between the germline ends. CDR3: CASSLGGLTLDEQFF. The DNA of the CDR3 is TGCGCCAGCAGCTTGGGGGGATTAACACTGGATGAGCAGTTCTTC.

This clonotype has a handful of counts. The chain joins TRBV27 to TRBJ1-5; the match to TRBD1 covers 7 bases. Germline V gene sequence: CDR1 MNHEY, CDR2 SMNVEV (reference sequence). After removal of 4 bases from V and 5 bases from J, the junction contained 11 bases not matched to a gene. The CDR3 covers 16 residues. CDR3 in amino acids: CASSSLGRGSDQPQHF. For the CDR3, the DNA is TGTGCCAGCAGTTCATTGGGCAGGGGGTCTGATCAGCCCCAGCATTTT.

This clonotype was counted only a few times. The chain is built from TRBV5-1 and TRBJ2-1, with TRBD1 matching 10 bases. The CDR3 length is 16 residues. Unmatched junction bases numbered 5, after V lost 1 base and J lost 4 bases. The germline V gene encodes CDR1 SGHRS and CDR2 YFSETQ. The CDR3 region has the DNA TGCGCCAGCAGCTTGATTATGGGACAGGGGTACAATGAGCAGTTCTTC. Its protein is CASSLIMGQGYNEQFF.

The sample holds a few counts of this clonotype. The J gene is TRBJ2-7, the V gene TRBV10-3; 7 nucleotides line up with TRBD2. Trimming took 0 bases from V and 7 from J; bases not matched to a gene: 6. From germline, CDR1 is ENHRY and CDR2 SYGVKD. The CDR3 sequence is 14 residues long. DNA of the CDR3: TGTGCCATCAGTGAGTCCTCTAGCGGTGGGGAGCAGTACTTC. Translated: CAISESSSGGEQYF.

The chain joins TRBV5-1 to TRBJ2-1; no clear D. The CDR3 totals 17 residues. Trimming stripped 3 bases from V and 0 bases from J, with 16 bases between. Looked up from germline, CDR1 is SGHRS and CDR2 is YFSETQ. The CDR3 loop is CASSYPAGRSSYNEQFF. The DNA of the CDR3 is TGCGCCAGCAGCTACCCAGCAGGACGGAGCTCCTACAATGAGCAGTTCTTC.